The 15 T cell receptor beta chains below come from one sample, sequenced in a study of graft-versus-host responses after intestinal transplantation. These receptors' antigens are unknown. Repertoires were generated with immunoSEQ multiplex PCR, while TCRdb's copy carries only in-frame clones and drops some. The sample holds about 70,000 clones, 90% seen once. Sequencing was performed on unstimulated CD8+ T cells sorted from spleen or lymph node cells, taken before intestinal transplant. These receptors originate from a human donor who received an intestinal transplant.

J is TRBJ2-1 and V is TRBV5-5; D not certain. There are 13 residues in the CDR3. Trimming pared 1 base from V and 6 bases from J, leaving 8 bases between. CDR1 SGHKS and CDR2 YYEKEE come from the germline V gene (reference sequence). The CDR3 DNA sequence: TGTGCCAGCAGCTTGTGGCTGGCCAATGAGCAGTTCTTC. It specifies CASSLWLANEQFF.

The chain recombines TRBV6-5 with TRBJ1-1, with no clear D. The CDR3 is 16 amino acids. Germline CDR1 and CDR2: MNHEY and SVGAGI. Trimming shortened V by 2 bases and J by 3 bases, and 16 bases separated the two germline ends. This CDR3 reads CASSYTENIVDTEAFF. DNA for the CDR3: TGTGCCAGCAGTTACACGGAGAATATTGTGGACACTGAAGCTTTCTTT.

The V and J genes are TRBV19 and TRBJ2-1; 11 positions agree with TRBD2. The ends lost 5 bases at V and 9 bases at J; junction bases unmatched: 9. The germline gives CDR1 LNHDA, CDR2 SQIVND (reference sequence). CDR3 length equals 15 residues. CDR3 in DNA: TGTGCCAGTAGTGGAGCACTAGCGGGGGTGTTTGAGCAGTTCTTC. Translation: CASSGALAGVFEQFF. The variable domain in full, with the rest retrieved from reference TRBV19 and TRBJ2-1, is DGGITQSPKYLFRKEGQNVTLSCEQNLNHDAMYWYRQDPGQGLRLIYYSQIVNDFQKGDIAEGYSVSREKKESFPLTVTSAQKNPTAFYLCASSGALAGVFEQFFGPGTRLTVL.

The rearrangement joins TRBV29-1 to TRBJ2-7, with unresolved D. CDR1 and CDR2 (germline): SQVTM, ANQGSEA. V lost 0 bases to trimming and J lost 2 bases, with 5 bases between them. The CDR3 consists of 12 residues. CDR3: CSVEDQTYEQYF. The CDR3 nucleotides read TGCAGCGTTGAAGATCAGACCTACGAGCAGTACTTC.

Comments on this clone: At one boundary the junction diverges from the germline segment, which might be a read error. The chain employs TRBV6-5 and TRBJ1-6; TRBD1 aligns across 8 bases. Germline CDR1 is MNHEY and CDR2 is SVGAGI. There are 15 residues in the CDR3. The DNA for the CDR3 is TGTGCCAGCAGTTACGGGACAGGTTTTAATTCACCCCTCAACTTT. Protein: CASSYGTGFNSPLNF.

DNA of the CDR3: TGTGCCAGCAGCTTAGGCCCTGTGAAACAGGGGAATGAGCAGTTCTTC. It encodes CASSLGPVKQGNEQFF. This sequence joins TRBV13 and TRBJ2-1, with 7 bases that match TRBD1. The CDR3 is 16 residues long. The germline gives CDR1 PRHDT, CDR2 FYEKMQ (reference sequence). Trimming took 0 bases from V and 7 from J; bases not matched to a gene: 9.

The CDR3 reads CSVEDRRDNEQFF. The CDR3 nucleotides read TGCAGCGTTGAAGACAGGCGAGACAATGAGCAGTTCTTC. The genes are TRBV29-1 and TRBJ2-1, with D unclear. The CDR3 spans 13 residues. Germline V lookup: CDR1 SQVTM, CDR2 ANQGSEA. Trimming stripped 0 bases from V and 5 bases from J, with 8 bases between.

This sequence joins TRBV5-4 and TRBJ1-2; D is possibly TRBD1 (5 bases). Germline CDR1 SGHNT, CDR2 YYREEE (reference sequence). Trimming took off 4 bases at V and 8 bases at J, with 15 bases between the two ends. This CDR3 region has 13 residues. CDR3 DNA: TGTGCCAGCAGCACAGACACAGCAGGGGGCTACACCTTC. Its translation is CASSTDTAGGYTF.

The CDR3 DNA is TGTGCCAGCAGCAAACTAGCGGGGGGGGTCAATGAGCAGTTCTTC. Its translation is CASSKLAGGVNEQFF. V and J are TRBV6-4 and TRBJ2-1; 13 bases map to TRBD2. Per the germline V gene, CDR1 is MRHNA and CDR2 is SNTAGT. This CDR3 region has 15 residues. V lost 6 bases and J lost 6; bases outside the gene matches: 5.

CDR3 nucleotide sequence: TGTGCCAGCTCACCTGGTTGGGGCCTGAGGACTGAAGCTTTCTTT. Its translation: CASSPGWGLRTEAFF. This rearrangement joins TRBV18 to TRBJ1-1; weak D call: TRBD1 (5 bases). Germline V gives CDR1 KGHSH, CDR2 LQKENI. Between the trimmed V and J ends, which lost 3 bases and 5 bases, there was a span of 16 bases. The CDR3 extends over 15 amino acids.

The genes are TRBV2 and TRBJ2-5, with 12 bases aligning to TRBD1. V lost 10 bases to trimming and J lost 3 bases; unmatched junction nucleotides: 12. CDR1 and CDR2 from the germline V gene are SNHLY and FYNNEI. The length of the CDR3 is 16 residues. The chain's CDR3 is CATALGQGAGKETQYF. The CDR3 DNA reads as TGTGCCACCGCATTGGGACAGGGGGCCGGTAAAGAGACCCAGTACTTC.

The chain uses TRBV29-1 and TRBJ2-3, with D perhaps TRBD2 (6 bases). The CDR3 is made up of 13 amino acids. V was pared by 3 bases and J by 4 bases, with 11 bases between. The germline V gene has CDR1 SQVTM and CDR2 ANQGSEA. CDR3 sequence (DNA): TGCAGCGTTGAGGGGGGTGGGTCAGATACGCAGTATTTT. This codes for CSVEGGGSDTQYF.

This chain connects TRBV14 to TRBJ1-2, with D possibly TRBD1 on 5 matching bases. Germline CDR1 SGHDN, CDR2 FVKESK. Trimming pared 3 bases from V and 4 bases from J, leaving 12 bases between. This CDR3 spans 14 amino acids. The CDR3 DNA reads as TGTGCCAGCAGCCACGCCGTACAGGCCTATGGCTACACCTTC. Translation gives CASSHAVQAYGYTF.

The J gene is TRBJ2-7, the V gene TRBV2, with TRBD2 identical over 14 bases. The CDR3 runs 17 residues. Germline V gives CDR1 SNHLY, CDR2 FYNNEI. V lost 6 bases to trimming and J lost 4 bases; unmatched junction nucleotides: 11. The CDR3 DNA follows: TGTGCCAGCAGCCCCAGGGGGACTAGCGGGAGAAAGTACGAGCAGTACTTC. This codes for CASSPRGTSGRKYEQYF.

V and J are TRBV19 and TRBJ1-2; TRBD1 agrees at 7 bases. The CDR3 is made up of 14 amino acids. Germline V gives CDR1 LNHDA, CDR2 SQIVND (reference sequence). J lost 4 bases, V lost 3 bases, and 5 bases had no gene match. The CDR3 reads CASSIGGGAYGYTF. In DNA form, the CDR3 reads TGTGCCAGTAGTATCGGAGGGGGCGCCTATGGCTACACCTTC. Filled out from reference TRBV19 and TRBJ1-2, the complete variable domain reads DGGITQSPKYLFRKEGQNVTLSCEQNLNHDAMYWYRQDPGQGLRLIYYSQIVNDFQKGDIAEGYSVSREKKESFPLTVTSAQKNPTAFYLCASSIGGGAYGYTFGSGTRLTVV.